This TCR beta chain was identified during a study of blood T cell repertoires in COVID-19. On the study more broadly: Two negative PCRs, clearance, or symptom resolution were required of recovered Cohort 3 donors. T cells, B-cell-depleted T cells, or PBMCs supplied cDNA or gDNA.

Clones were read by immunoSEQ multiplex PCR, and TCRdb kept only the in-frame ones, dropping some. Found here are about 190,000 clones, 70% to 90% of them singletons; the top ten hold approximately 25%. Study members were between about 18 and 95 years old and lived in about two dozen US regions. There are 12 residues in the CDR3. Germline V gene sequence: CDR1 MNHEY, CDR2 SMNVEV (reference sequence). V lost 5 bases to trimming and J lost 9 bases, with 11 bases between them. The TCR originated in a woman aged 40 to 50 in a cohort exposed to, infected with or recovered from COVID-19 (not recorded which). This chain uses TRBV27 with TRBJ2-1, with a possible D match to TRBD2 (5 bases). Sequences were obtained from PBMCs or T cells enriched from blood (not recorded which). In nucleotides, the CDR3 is TGTGCCAGCAGTCCCCTCCGGGGTGAGCAGTTCTTC. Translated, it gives CASSPLRGEQFF.